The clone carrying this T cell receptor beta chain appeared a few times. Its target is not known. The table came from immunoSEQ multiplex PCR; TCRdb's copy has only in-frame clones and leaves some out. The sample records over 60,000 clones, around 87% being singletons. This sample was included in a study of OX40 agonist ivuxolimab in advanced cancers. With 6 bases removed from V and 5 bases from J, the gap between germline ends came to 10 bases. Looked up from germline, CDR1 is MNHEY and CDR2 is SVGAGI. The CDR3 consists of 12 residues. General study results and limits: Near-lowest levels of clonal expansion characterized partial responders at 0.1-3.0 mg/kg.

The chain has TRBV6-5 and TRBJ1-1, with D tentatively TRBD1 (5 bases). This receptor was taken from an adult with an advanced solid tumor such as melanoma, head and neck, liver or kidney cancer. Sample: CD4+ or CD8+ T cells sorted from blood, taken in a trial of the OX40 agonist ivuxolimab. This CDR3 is CASRSGGTEAFF. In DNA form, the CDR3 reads TGTGCCAGCAGGTCGGGGGGAACTGAAGCTTTCTTT.